This TCR beta chain emerged from a study of CD4 T cells in relation to SARS-CoV-2 and coronaviruses. Study at large: The negative reference was HIV-1 Nef peptide pool or peptide-free culture. Study-level findings and limits: The cross-reactivity analysis covered only spike protein, not other viral proteins.

CD4+ T cells from unexposed donors were obtained before the COVID-19 pandemic (2011-2018). After approximately 10 days of culture, CD4+ T cells were isolated. Concerning this clone itself: The antigen is undetermined.

The table came from immunoSEQ multiplex PCR; TCRdb's copy has only in-frame clones and leaves some out. The sample lists over 15,000 clones; roughly 77% were seen once. Germline V CDR1 and CDR2: MNHEY, SMNVEV (reference sequence). V gave up 8 bases and J gave up 2 bases; unmatched junction bases: 8. CDR3 length: 14 residues. The rearrangement joins TRBV27 to TRBJ2-7, with TRBD2 identical over 8 bases. The sequence was obtained from a human donor in good health. Sequenced material: CD4+ T cells from PBMCs, cultured in vitro. The CDR3 DNA reads as TGTGCCAGCCGTACTAGCGGCCTTCCCTACGAGCAGTACTTC. Encoded protein: CASRTSGLPYEQYF.